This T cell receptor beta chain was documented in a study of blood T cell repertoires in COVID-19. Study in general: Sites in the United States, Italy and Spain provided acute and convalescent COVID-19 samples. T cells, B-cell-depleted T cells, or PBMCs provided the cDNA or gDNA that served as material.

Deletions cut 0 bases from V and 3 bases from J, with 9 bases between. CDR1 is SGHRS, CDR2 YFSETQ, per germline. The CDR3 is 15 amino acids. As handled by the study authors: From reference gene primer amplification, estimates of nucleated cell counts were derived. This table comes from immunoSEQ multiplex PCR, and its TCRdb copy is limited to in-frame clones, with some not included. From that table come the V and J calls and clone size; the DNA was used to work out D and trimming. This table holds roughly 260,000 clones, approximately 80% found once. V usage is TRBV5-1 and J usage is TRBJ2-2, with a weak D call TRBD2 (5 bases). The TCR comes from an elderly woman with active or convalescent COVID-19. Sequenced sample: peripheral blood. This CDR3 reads CASSLDEGYTGELFF. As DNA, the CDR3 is TGCGCCAGCAGCTTGGACGAGGGATACACCGGGGAGCTGTTTTTT.